Listed below are T cell receptor beta chains from one sample, sequenced in a study of cytomegalovirus exposure and HLA in healthy donors. The table came from immunoSEQ multiplex PCR; TCRdb's copy has only in-frame clones and leaves some out. The profile covers about 140,000 clones, with 82% appearing a single time and approximately 2.4% taken by the ten largest. The sequencing input was PBMCs. These receptors originate from a male donor in good health and CMV-seronegative. CDR3s include the opening cysteine and the closing phenylalanine or tryptophan. The size entry is marked missing in some rows and otherwise reads once, few, many or a size class.

TRBV5-4 - CASSTGTGGGTGELFF
TRBV28 - CASSFSESHYEQYF
TRBV5-6 - CASSLYRGGEAFF
TRBV4-3 once CASSQGRLAGEYTQYF
TRBV28 - CASTPPWASGLAGELFF
TRBV13 - CASSHMTSGRNGGELFF
TRBV7-6 - CASSLSGSGLIQYF
TRBV19 - CASSITETVSGNTIYF
TRBV4-2 - CASSQEAGYGQWDEQFF
TRBV9 - CASSPGRGGPDYEQFF
TRBV27 - CASSLSEGGGSGELFF
TRBV30 few CAWSVAENTEAFF
TRBV18 - CASSPFKGSGNTIYF
TRBV5-1 - CASSLDIGDGYTF
TRBV27 - CASSLSSGVFSEQYF
TRBV29-1 - CSVEGEGDGYTF
TRBV10-1 once CASSETGMGRNEQFF
TRBV27 - CASSLTGSNQPQHF
TRBV30 - CAWRRQGLDTQYF
TRBV5-6 - CASSPRRDYEQYF
TRBV4-2 - CASSQERGGWATQYF
TRBV27 - CASGLAGGNEQFF
TRBV5-6 - CASSWDREVPLHF
TRBV27 - CASSLGDSFYEQYF
TRBV7-6 - CASSLWASSTDTQYF